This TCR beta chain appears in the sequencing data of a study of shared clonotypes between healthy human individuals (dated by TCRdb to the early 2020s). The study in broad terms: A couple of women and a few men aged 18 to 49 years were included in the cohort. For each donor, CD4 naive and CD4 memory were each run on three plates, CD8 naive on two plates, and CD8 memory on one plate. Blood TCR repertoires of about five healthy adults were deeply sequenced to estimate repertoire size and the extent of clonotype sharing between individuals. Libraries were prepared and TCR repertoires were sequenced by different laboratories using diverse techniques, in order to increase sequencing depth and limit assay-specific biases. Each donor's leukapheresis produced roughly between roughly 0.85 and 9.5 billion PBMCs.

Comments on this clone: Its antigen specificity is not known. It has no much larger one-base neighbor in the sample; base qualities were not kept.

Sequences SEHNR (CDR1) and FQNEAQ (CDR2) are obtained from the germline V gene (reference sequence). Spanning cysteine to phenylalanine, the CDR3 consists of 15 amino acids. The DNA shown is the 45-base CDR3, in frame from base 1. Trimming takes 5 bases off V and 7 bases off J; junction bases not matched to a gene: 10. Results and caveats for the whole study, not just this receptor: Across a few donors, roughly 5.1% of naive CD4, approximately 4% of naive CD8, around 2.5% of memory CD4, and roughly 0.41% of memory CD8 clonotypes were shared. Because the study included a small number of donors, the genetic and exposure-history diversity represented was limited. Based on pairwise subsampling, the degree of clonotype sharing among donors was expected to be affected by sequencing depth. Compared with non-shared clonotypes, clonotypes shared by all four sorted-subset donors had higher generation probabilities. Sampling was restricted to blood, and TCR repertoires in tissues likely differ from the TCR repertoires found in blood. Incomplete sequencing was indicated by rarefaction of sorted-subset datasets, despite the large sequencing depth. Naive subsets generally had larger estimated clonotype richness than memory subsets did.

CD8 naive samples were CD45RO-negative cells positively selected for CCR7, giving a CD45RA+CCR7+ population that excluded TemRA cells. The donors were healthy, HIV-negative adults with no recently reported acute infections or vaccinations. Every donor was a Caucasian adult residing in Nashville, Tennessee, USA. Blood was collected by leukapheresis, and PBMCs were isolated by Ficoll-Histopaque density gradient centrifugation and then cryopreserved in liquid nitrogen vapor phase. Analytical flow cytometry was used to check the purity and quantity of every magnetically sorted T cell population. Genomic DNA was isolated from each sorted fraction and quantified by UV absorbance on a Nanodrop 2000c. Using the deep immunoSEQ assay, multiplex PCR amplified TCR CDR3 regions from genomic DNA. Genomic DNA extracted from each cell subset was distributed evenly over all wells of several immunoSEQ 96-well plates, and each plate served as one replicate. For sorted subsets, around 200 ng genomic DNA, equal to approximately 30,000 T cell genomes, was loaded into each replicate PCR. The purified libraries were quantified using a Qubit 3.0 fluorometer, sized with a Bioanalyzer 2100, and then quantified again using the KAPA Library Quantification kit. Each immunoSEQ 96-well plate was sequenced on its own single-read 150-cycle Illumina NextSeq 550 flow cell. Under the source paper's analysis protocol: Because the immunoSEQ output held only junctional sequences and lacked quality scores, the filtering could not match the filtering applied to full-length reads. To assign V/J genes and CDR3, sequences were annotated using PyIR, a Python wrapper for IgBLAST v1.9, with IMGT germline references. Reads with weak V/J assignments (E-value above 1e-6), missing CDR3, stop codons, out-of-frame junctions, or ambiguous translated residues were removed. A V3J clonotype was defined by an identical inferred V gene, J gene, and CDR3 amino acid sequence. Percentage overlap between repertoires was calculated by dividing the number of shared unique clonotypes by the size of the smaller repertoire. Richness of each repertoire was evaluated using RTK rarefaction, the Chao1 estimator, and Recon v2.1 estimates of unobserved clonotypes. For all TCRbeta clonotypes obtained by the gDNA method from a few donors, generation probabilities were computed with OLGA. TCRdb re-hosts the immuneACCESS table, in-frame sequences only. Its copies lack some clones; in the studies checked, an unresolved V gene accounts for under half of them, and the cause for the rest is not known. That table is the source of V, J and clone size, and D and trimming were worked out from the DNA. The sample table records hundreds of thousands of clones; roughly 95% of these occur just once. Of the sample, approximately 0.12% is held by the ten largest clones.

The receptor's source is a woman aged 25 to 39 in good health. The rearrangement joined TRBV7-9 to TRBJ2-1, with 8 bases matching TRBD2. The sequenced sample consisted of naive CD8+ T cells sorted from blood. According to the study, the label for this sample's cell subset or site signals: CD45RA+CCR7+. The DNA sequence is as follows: TGTGCCAGCAGCGCAGGGACTAGAGTAAGGAATGAGCAGTTCTTC. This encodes CASSAGTRVRNEQFF.